This T cell receptor (beta chain) was retrieved from a study of T cells after posttransplantation cyclophosphamide. Assay: immunoSEQ multiplex PCR; the TCRdb copy retains only in-frame clones and omits some. This table holds tens of thousands of clones, 70% to 90% found once. In the case of this clone: Its specificity is unknown.

Study-wide results and caveats: Recipient CMV seropositivity and CMV reactivation strongly tracked TRB clonality. Tissue-infiltrating T cells from skin or gut overlapped little with blood T cells. Donor CD8+ memory clones often dominated recipient blood repertoires at later times.

This CDR3 contains 15 residues. V was shortened by 7 bases and J by 4 bases, with 17 bases between the two germline ends. Germline values: CDR1 LNHDA, CDR2 SQIVND (reference sequence). This receptor was identified in a man between 25 and 39 years old with a blood cancer, CMV-positive, and with a related stem cell donor. This chain connects TRBV19 to TRBJ1-5; D gene unclear. The sample consisted of PBMCs. The CDR3 here is CASKPLASGNQPQHF. Written as DNA, the CDR3 is TGTGCCAGTAAGCCCCTAGCCAGCGGGAATCAGCCCCAGCATTTT. The whole variable domain, remainder taken from reference TRBV19 and TRBJ1-5, is DGGITQSPKYLFRKEGQNVTLSCEQNLNHDAMYWYRQDPGQGLRLIYYSQIVNDFQKGDIAEGYSVSREKKESFPLTVTSAQKNPTAFYLCASKPLASGNQPQHFGDGTRLSIL.